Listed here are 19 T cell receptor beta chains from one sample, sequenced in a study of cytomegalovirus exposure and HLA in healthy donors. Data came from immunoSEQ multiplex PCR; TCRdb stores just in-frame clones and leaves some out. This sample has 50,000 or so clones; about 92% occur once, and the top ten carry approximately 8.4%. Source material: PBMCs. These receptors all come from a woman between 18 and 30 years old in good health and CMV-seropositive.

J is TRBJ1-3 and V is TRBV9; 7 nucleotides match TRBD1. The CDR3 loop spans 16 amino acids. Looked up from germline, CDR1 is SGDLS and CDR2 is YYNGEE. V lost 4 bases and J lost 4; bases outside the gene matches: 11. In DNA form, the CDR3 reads TGTGCCAGCAGCAGTTCGACAGGGTCTTTCGGAAACACCATATATTTT. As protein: CASSSSTGSFGNTIYF.

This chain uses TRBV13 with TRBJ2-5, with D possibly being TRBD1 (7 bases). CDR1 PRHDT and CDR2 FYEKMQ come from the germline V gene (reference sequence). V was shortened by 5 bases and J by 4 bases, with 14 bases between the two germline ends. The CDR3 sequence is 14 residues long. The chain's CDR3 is CASSTPGGLETQYF. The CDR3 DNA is TGTGCCAGCAGCACCCCAGGGGGACTAGAGACCCAGTACTTC. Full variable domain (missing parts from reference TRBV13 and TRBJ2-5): AAGVIQSPRHLIKEKRETATLKCYPIPRHDTVYWYQQGPGQDPQFLISFYEKMQSDKGSIPDRFSAQQFSDYHSELNMSSLELGDSALYFCASSTPGGLETQYFGPGTRLLVL.

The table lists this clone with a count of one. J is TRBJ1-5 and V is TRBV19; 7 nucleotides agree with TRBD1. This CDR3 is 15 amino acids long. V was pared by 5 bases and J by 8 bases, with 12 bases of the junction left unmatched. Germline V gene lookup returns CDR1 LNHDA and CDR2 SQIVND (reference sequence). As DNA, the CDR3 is TGTGCCAGTAGTTCGGGGACAGTGCCCGGGGAGCCCCAGCATTTT. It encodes CASSSGTVPGEPQHF.

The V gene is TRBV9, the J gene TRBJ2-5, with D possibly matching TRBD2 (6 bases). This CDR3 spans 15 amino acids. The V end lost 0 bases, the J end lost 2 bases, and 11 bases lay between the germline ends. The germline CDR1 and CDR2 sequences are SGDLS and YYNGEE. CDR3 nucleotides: TGTGCCAGCAGCGTAGGAGGGCGGGGACAAGAGACCCAGTACTTC. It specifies CASSVGGRGQETQYF.

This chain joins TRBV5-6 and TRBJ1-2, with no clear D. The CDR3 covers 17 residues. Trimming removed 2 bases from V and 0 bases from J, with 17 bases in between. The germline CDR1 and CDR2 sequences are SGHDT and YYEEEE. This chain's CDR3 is CASSLHGGFRTNYGYTF. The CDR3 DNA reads TGTGCCAGCAGCTTACATGGAGGGTTTAGAACTAACTATGGCTACACCTTC.

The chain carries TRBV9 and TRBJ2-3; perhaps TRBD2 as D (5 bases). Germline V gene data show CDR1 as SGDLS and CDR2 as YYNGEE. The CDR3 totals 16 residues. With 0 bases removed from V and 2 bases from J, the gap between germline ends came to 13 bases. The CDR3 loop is CASSVAGLPHTDTQYF. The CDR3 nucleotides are TGTGCCAGCAGCGTAGCAGGACTCCCGCACACAGATACGCAGTATTTT.

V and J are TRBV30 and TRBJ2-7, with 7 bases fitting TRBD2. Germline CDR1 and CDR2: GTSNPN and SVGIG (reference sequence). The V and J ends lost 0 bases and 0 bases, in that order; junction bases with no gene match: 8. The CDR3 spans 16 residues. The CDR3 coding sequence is TGTGCCTGGAGTGTTAGTGGGGGGGGGAGCTCCTACGAGCAGTACTTC. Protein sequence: CAWSVSGGGSSYEQYF.

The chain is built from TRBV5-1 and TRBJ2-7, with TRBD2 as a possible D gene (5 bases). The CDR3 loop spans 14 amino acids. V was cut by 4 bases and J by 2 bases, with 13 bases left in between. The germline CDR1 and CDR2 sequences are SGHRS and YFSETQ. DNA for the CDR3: TGCGCCAGCAGCCCACGGACGGGAACCTACGAGCAGTACTTC. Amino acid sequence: CASSPRTGTYEQYF. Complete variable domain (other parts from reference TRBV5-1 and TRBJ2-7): KAGVTQTPRYLIKTRGQQVTLSCSPISGHRSVSWYQQTPGQGLQFLFEYFSETQRNKGNFPGRFSGRQFSNSRSEMNVSTLELGDSALYLCASSPRTGTYEQYFGPGTRLTVT.

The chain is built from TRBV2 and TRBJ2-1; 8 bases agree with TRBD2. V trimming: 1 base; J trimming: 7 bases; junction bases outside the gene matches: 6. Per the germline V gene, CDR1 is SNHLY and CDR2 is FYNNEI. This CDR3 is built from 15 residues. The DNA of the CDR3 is TGTGCCAGCAGTGAAGGCGGGGGGCCAGGGAATGAGCAGTTCTTC. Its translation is CASSEGGGPGNEQFF.

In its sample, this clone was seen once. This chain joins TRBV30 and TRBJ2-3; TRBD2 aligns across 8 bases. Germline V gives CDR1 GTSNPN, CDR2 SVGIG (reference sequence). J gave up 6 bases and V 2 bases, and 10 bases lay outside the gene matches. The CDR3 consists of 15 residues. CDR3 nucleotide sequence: TGTGCCTGGAGTCCCAACCGGGGGGGCAGGGATACGCAGTATTTT. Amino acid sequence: CAWSPNRGGRDTQYF.

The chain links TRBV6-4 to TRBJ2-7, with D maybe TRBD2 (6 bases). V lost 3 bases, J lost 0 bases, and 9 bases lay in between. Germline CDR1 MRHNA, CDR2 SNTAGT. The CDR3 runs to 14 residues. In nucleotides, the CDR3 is TGTGCCAGCAGTGAATCCGGGAGCTCCTACGAGCAGTACTTC. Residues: CASSESGSSYEQYF.

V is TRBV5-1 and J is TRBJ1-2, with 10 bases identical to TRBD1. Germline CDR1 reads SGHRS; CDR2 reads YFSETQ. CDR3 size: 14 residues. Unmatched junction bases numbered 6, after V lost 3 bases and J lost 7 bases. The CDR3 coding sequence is TGCGCCAGCAGCTCGGCCGGGACAGGGGTTGGCTACACCTTC. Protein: CASSSAGTGVGYTF.

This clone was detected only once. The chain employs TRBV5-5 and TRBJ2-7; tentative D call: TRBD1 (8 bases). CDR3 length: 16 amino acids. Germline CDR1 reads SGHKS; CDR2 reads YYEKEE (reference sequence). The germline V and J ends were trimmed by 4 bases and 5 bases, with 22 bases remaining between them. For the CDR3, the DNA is TGTGCCAGCAGCCAAGAAACCGGACAGGGAGGGAACGAGCAGTACTTC. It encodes CASSQETGQGGNEQYF.

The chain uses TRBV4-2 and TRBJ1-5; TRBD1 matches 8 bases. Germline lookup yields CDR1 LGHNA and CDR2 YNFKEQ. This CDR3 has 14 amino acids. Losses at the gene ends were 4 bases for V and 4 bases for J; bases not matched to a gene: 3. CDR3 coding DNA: TGTGCCAGCAGCCTAGGACAGGGAAATCAGCCCCAGCATTTT. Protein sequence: CASSLGQGNQPQHF.

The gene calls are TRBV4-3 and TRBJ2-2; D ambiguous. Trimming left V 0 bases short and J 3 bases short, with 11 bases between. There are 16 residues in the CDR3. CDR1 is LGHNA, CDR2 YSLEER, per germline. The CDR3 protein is CASSQDFGVYTGELFF. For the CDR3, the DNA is TGCGCCAGCAGCCAAGATTTCGGAGTCTACACCGGGGAGCTGTTTTTT.

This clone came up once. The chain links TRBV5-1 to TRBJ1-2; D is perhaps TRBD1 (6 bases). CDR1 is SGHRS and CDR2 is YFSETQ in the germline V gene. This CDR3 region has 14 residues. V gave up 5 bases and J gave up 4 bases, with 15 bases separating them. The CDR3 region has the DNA TGCGCCAGCAGTGCAGGGGTGGCGAGCTATGGCTACACCTTC. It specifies CASSAGVASYGYTF.

The chain's CDR3 is CASSGLTSPDGYTF. In DNA, the CDR3 is TGTGCCAGCAGTGGACTAACCTCCCCCGATGGCTACACCTTC. The chain is built from TRBV28 and TRBJ1-2; the D is unclear. Deletions cut 5 bases from V and 6 bases from J, with 16 bases between. The length of the CDR3 is 14 residues. The V gene's germline CDR1 is MDHEN and CDR2 SYDVKM.

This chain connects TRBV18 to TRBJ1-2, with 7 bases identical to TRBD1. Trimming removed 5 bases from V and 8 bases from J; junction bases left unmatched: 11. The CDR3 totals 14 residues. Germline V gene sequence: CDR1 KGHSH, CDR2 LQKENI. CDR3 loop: CASSRQGSSGGYTF. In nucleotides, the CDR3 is TGTGCCAGCTCAAGACAGGGATCTTCGGGCGGCTACACCTTC.

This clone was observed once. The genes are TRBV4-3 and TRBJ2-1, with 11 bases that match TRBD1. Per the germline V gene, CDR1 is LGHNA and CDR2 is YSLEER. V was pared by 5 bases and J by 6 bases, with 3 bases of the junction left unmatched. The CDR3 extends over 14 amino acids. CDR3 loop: CASSVGQGANEQFF. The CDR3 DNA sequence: TGCGCCAGCAGCGTTGGACAGGGGGCCAATGAGCAGTTCTTC.